The 30 T cell receptor beta chains below all came from one sample that was sequenced in a study of shared clonotypes between healthy human individuals. Repertoires were generated with immunoSEQ multiplex PCR, while TCRdb's copy carries only in-frame clones and drops some. The table records about 1 million clones, around 75% of them present only once. Sequenced material: memory CD4+ T cells sorted from blood. The subset here: CD45RA-negative fraction. These receptors came from a young man in good health.

This clone has a handful of counts. J is TRBJ2-5 and V is TRBV20-1; no reliable D call. Between the trimmed V and J ends, which lost 3 bases and 7 bases, there was a span of 9 bases. Germline CDR1 is DFQATT and CDR2 is SNEGSKA (reference sequence). CDR3 size: 11 residues. This CDR3 reads CSARGWGTQYF. The CDR3, as DNA: TGCAGTGCTAGGGGTTGGGGGACCCAGTACTTC.

The table lists this clone with many counts. The chain combines TRBV2 with TRBJ2-3; D is unclear. CDR1 and CDR2 from the germline V gene are SNHLY and FYNNEI. Trimming cost V 4 bases and J 1 base, with 9 bases left between them. CDR3 length: 14 amino acids. The CDR3 sequence is CASSGPARTDTQYF. CDR3 bases: TGTGCCAGCAGTGGGCCAGCCCGCACAGATACGCAGTATTTT.

The chain joins TRBV10-2 to TRBJ2-5; D might be TRBD1 (5 bases). V lost 8 bases and J lost 4, with 11 bases in between. The CDR3 has 12 amino acids. Germline V gives CDR1 WSHSY, CDR2 SAAADI. CDR3: CASSQVGETQYF. DNA for the CDR3: TGCGCCAGCTCACAGGTTGGAGAGACCCAGTACTTC.

V is TRBV6-5 and J is TRBJ1-2; the match to TRBD1 covers 8 bases. The CDR3 is made up of 13 amino acids. In germline, CDR1 is MNHEY, CDR2 SVGAGI. V shed 6 bases and J 7 bases; nucleotides not matched to a gene: 7. The CDR3 is CASSRTGFGGYTF. DNA for the CDR3: TGTGCCAGCAGCCGGACAGGGTTTGGTGGCTACACCTTC.

This clone came up a few times. The chain combines TRBV20-1 with TRBJ1-1, with no clear D. Germline V CDR1 and CDR2: DFQATT, SNEGSKA (reference sequence). The CDR3 sequence is 11 residues long. The V end was cut by 6 bases, the J end by 5 bases, with 10 bases between. The CDR3 DNA follows: TGCAGTGCCAAGGGTAGTACTGAAGCTTTCTTT. This gives the protein CSAKGSTEAFF.

This clone was recorded once. This rearrangement joins TRBV4-3 to TRBJ2-3; TRBD2 matches 7 bases. Per germline, CDR1 LGHNA and CDR2 YSLEER. Trimming at V came to 1 base and at J to 3 bases, leaving 10 bases not matched to a gene. The CDR3 totals 17 residues. CDR3 region: CASSQGLAGGRTDTQYF. The CDR3 DNA sequence: TGCGCCAGCAGCCAAGGACTAGCTGGGGGTCGAACAGATACGCAGTATTTT.

The V and J genes are TRBV18 and TRBJ1-2; a possible D gene is TRBD1 (5 bases). This CDR3 has 14 residues. The V end was cut by 3 bases, the J end by 3 bases, with 11 bases between. Germline V lookup: CDR1 KGHSH, CDR2 LQKENI. The CDR3 is CASSPGGAYYGYTF. As DNA, the CDR3 is TGTGCCAGCTCACCGGGGGGAGCCTACTATGGCTACACCTTC.

Turning to this clone: Other DNA sequences in this sample translate to the same CDR3. The V and J genes are TRBV7-9 and TRBJ2-3; no definite D call. The CDR3 loop spans 12 amino acids. The V and J ends lost 5 bases and 0 bases respectively, with 3 bases between them. Germline V gives CDR1 SEHNR, CDR2 FQNEAQ (reference sequence). This CDR3 is CASSLSTDTQYF. The CDR3, as DNA: TGTGCCAGCAGCCTCAGCACAGATACGCAGTATTTT. The complete variable domain, with remaining parts taken from reference TRBV7-9 and TRBJ2-3, reads DTGVSQNPRHKITKRGQNVTFRCDPISEHNRLYWYRQTLGQGPEFLTYFQNEAQLEKSRLLSDRFSAERPKGSFSTLEIQRTEQGDSAMYLCASSLSTDTQYFGPGTRLTVL.

This clone has only a few counts. The J gene is TRBJ2-2, the V gene TRBV5-4, with 7 bases identical to TRBD1. The CDR3 contains 14 residues. Per germline, CDR1 SGHNT and CDR2 YYREEE (reference sequence). V was clipped by 5 bases and J by 4 bases; unmatched bases: 5. In DNA form, the CDR3 reads TGTGCCAGCAGGGTAGACAGGGCCACCGGGGAGCTGTTTTTT. Amino acid sequence: CASRVDRATGELFF.

The rearrangement links TRBV7-2 to TRBJ1-2, with TRBD1 as a possible D gene (6 bases). This CDR3 has 13 amino acids. The V end was cut by 4 bases, the J end by 8 bases, with 14 bases between. From germline, CDR1 is SGHTA and CDR2 FQGNSA. The CDR3 DNA reads TGTGCCAGCAGCTCAGGGGCAGGGCGCGGCTACACCTTC. It yields the protein CASSSGAGRGYTF.

This clone showed up just a few times. CDR3 sequence: CASSEVSSPRNYGYTF. CDR3 coding DNA: TGTGCCAGCAGTGAAGTGTCCAGCCCTCGTAACTATGGCTACACCTTC. The V gene is TRBV6-1, the J gene TRBJ1-2; D is unresolved. The germline V gene has CDR1 MNHNS and CDR2 SASEGT. Between the trimmed V and J ends, which lost 1 base and 1 base, there was a span of 13 bases. CDR3 size: 16 residues.

Worth noting for this clone: The same CDR3 can be traced to other DNA sequences in this sample. The chain couples TRBV5-8 to TRBJ1-5; the D is unclear. Trimming took 1 base from V and 5 from J, leaving 4 bases between them. This CDR3 comprises 12 residues. Germline lookup yields CDR1 SGHTS and CDR2 YDEGEE. The chain's CDR3 is CASSLLHQPQHF. CDR3 nucleotide sequence: TGTGCCAGCAGCTTGCTCCATCAGCCCCAGCATTTT. The variable domain in full, with the rest retrieved from reference TRBV5-8 and TRBJ1-5, is EAGVTQSPTHLIKTRGQQATLRCSPISGHTSVYWYQQALGLGLQFLLWYDEGEERNRGNFPPRFSGRQFPNYSSELNVNALELEDSALYLCASSLLHQPQHFGDGTRLSIL.

To note about this clone: Relative to the germline gene, one junction end is altered; a read error may explain this. The chain carries TRBV7-7 and TRBJ2-5; D may be TRBD2 (6 bases). Germline-derived CDR1 and CDR2 are SSHAT and FNYEAQ (reference sequence). The length of the CDR3 is 16 residues. The CDR3 DNA follows: TGTGCTAGCAGCTTAGGGCGGTTGGGGGGACAAGAGACCCAGTACTTC. Amino acid sequence: CASSLGRLGGQETQYF. Drawing the rest from reference TRBV7-7 and TRBJ2-5, the complete variable domain is GAGVSQSPRYKVTKRGQDVTLRCDPISSHATLYWYQQALGQGPEFLTYFNYEAQPDKSGLPSDRFSAERPEGSISTLTIQRTEQRDSAMYRCASSLGRLGGQETQYFGPGTRLLVL.

This clone was seen just once. This chain uses TRBV4-3 with TRBJ1-2; tentative D call: TRBD1 (6 bases). CDR1 is LGHNA and CDR2 is YSLEER in the germline V gene. CDR3 length: 13 residues. The germline V and J ends were trimmed by 6 bases and 6 bases, with 14 bases remaining between them. CDR3: CASSLQGSHGYTF. The CDR3 nucleotides read TGCGCCAGCAGTCTACAGGGATCTCATGGCTACACCTTC.

In this sample, this clone turned up many times. The chain links TRBV27 to TRBJ1-3; TRBD1 aligns across 8 bases. The CDR3 is 16 amino acids. Germline CDR1 MNHEY, CDR2 SMNVEV (reference sequence). The junction had 13 bases not matched to a gene; V was cut back by 5 bases and J by 7 bases. The CDR3 bases are TGTGCCAGCAGTCTATTATCGACAGGGGCTGACAACACCATATATTTT. Protein product: CASSLLSTGADNTIYF.

The table lists this clone with a few counts. This rearrangement joins TRBV30 to TRBJ1-2; 9 bases are a match to TRBD1. The CDR3 has 13 amino acids. With 1 base clipped from V and 8 bases from J, the junction kept 5 bases outside the gene matches. Per germline, CDR1 GTSNPN and CDR2 SVGIG (reference sequence). CDR3 sequence (DNA): TGTGCCTGGAGTGCACAGGGGGCGGGAGGCTACACCTTC. Protein sequence: CAWSAQGAGGYTF.

V is TRBV11-2 and J is TRBJ2-1, with TRBD2 matching over 11 bases. Trimming cost V 5 bases and J 6 bases; bases outside gene matches: 9. The germline V gene encodes CDR1 SGHAT and CDR2 FQNNGV. The CDR3 is 16 residues long. This CDR3 is CASSPPGTSGANEQFF. The CDR3 DNA reads as TGTGCCAGCAGCCCGCCGGGGACTAGCGGAGCCAATGAGCAGTTCTTC.

J is TRBJ2-7 and V is TRBV5-3; D perhaps matches TRBD1 (5 bases). TRBV5-3 is treated as an ORF (open reading frame) with a function not yet certain. The length of the CDR3 is 13 residues. The V and J ends lost 4 bases and 7 bases respectively, with 15 bases between them. CDR3 protein: CARSDGRAFEQYF. CDR3 in DNA: TGTGCCAGAAGCGACGGCAGGGCGTTTGAGCAGTACTTC.

The genes are TRBV2 and TRBJ1-2; D gene unclear. Looked up from germline, CDR1 is SNHLY and CDR2 is FYNNEI. V shed 5 bases and J shed 2 bases, with 9 bases lying between them. The CDR3 spans 13 residues. The CDR3 is CASSSQQNYGYTF. CDR3 in DNA: TGTGCCAGCAGTTCCCAGCAGAACTATGGCTACACCTTC. The full variable domain, rest sourced from reference TRBV2 and TRBJ1-2, is EPEVTQTPSHQVTQMGQEVILRCVPISNHLYFYWYRQILGQKVEFLVSFYNNEISEKSEIFDDQFSVERPDGSNFTLKIRSTKLEDSAMYFCASSSQQNYGYTFGSGTRLTVV.

This sequence joins TRBV30 and TRBJ1-1; D unresolved. Germline V gene sequence: CDR1 GTSNPN, CDR2 SVGIG (reference sequence). This CDR3 is built from 13 residues. V was shortened by 2 bases and J by 1 base, with 8 bases between the two germline ends. The CDR3 DNA sequence: TGTGCCTGGAGTTCCGGGAAGAACACTGAAGCTTTCTTT. Protein: CAWSSGKNTEAFF.

This clone turned up a few times. The V call is TRBV4-3, the J call TRBJ2-5; D unclear. CDR1 and CDR2 (germline): LGHNA, YSLEER. V was cut by 1 base and J by 5 bases, with 14 bases left in between. This CDR3 contains 15 residues. CDR3 sequence: CASSQGTLEVETQYF. The CDR3 DNA sequence: TGCGCCAGCAGCCAAGGGACCTTAGAAGTGGAGACCCAGTACTTC.

The chain carries TRBV5-1 and TRBJ1-6, with 7 bases aligning to TRBD1. The germline CDR1 and CDR2 sequences are SGHRS and YFSETQ. The CDR3 is made up of 16 amino acids. V was clipped by 4 bases and J by 4 bases; unmatched bases: 8. The DNA for the CDR3 is TGCGCCAGCAGCCAATCCCCGGGACAGTATAATTCACCCCTCCACTTT. This codes for CASSQSPGQYNSPLHF.

This clone was detected only a few times. The V gene is TRBV10-3, the J gene TRBJ1-5; weak D call: TRBD1 (6 bases). The length of the CDR3 is 14 residues. The V gene lost 4 bases and the J gene lost 3 bases, with 10 bases spanning the gap. CDR1 is ENHRY and CDR2 is SYGVKD in the germline V gene. The CDR3 is CAISGQGINQPQHF. CDR3 sequence (DNA): TGTGCCATCAGTGGGCAGGGGATCAATCAGCCCCAGCATTTT.

The gene calls are TRBV7-8 and TRBJ2-3; D is ambiguous. The V end lost 7 bases, the J end lost 6 bases, and 11 bases lay between the germline ends. Germline CDR1 is SGHVS and CDR2 is FQNEAQ. The CDR3 length is 12 residues. CDR3 sequence (DNA): TGTGCCAGCAAAATTCTCGGGGATACGCAGTATTTT. Encoded protein: CASKILGDTQYF.

The genes are TRBV6-6 and TRBJ2-1; 7 bases line up with TRBD1. J lost 0 bases, V lost 5 bases, and 4 bases had no gene match. The CDR3 totals 15 residues. Germline V lookup: CDR1 MNHNY, CDR2 SVGAGI (reference sequence). CDR3 nucleotides: TGTGCCAGCAGTCCACAGGGGAGCTCCTACAATGAGCAGTTCTTC. It is translated as CASSPQGSSYNEQFF.

This clone was seen more than once but under ten times. This chain uses TRBV28 with TRBJ2-2; D not resolved. This CDR3 spans 11 amino acids. V was cut by 8 bases and J by 3 bases, with 4 bases left in between. The V gene's germline CDR1 is MDHEN and CDR2 SYDVKM. Here the CDR3 DNA reads TGTGCCAGCTCTTACACCGGGGAGCTGTTTTTT. Translating gives CASSYTGELFF. Combining the CDR3 with reference TRBV28 and TRBJ2-2 gives the whole variable domain DVKVTQSSRYLVKRTGEKVFLECVQDMDHENMFWYRQDPGLGLRLIYFSYDVKMKEKGDIPEGYSVSREKKERFSLILESASTNQTSMYLCASSYTGELFFGEGSRLTVL.

The chain links TRBV21-1 to TRBJ2-4; TRBD2 is the table's D call, not checked against the DNA. TRBV21-1 is a listed pseudogene. The CDR3 consists of 20 residues. The CDR3 loop reads CASSKVGSGRAARAKNIQYF. In nucleotides, the CDR3 is TGTGCCAGCAGCAAAGTGGGTAGCGGGAGGGCAGCCCGAGCCAAAAACATTCAGTACTTC.

V gene TRBV19 combines with J gene TRBJ2-7; D is unresolved. The germline CDR1 and CDR2 sequences are LNHDA and SQIVND (reference sequence). The CDR3 is made up of 16 amino acids. V was clipped by 1 base and J by 7 bases, with 20 bases between them. CDR3 protein: CASSIGQDVLGGEQYF. In nucleotides, the CDR3 is TGTGCCAGTAGTATAGGGCAGGACGTGTTAGGTGGAGAGCAGTACTTC.

In this sample, this clone turned up a few times. V usage is TRBV19 and J usage is TRBJ2-7; possibly TRBD1 for D (6 bases). V gave up 5 bases and J gave up 2 bases, with 16 bases separating them. The CDR3 is made up of 15 amino acids. Germline assignment: CDR1 LNHDA and CDR2 SQIVND (reference sequence). As DNA, the CDR3 is TGTGCCAGTAGTCTACGCCGGGACACTACCTACGAGCAGTACTTC. Protein: CASSLRRDTTYEQYF.

The CDR3 sequence: CASSLQGASDYGYTF. The DNA for the CDR3 is TGCGCCAGCAGCTTGCAGGGGGCCTCAGACTATGGCTACACCTTC. This chain uses TRBV5-1 with TRBJ1-2; 8 positions match TRBD1. Germline loops: CDR1 SGHRS, CDR2 YFSETQ. The CDR3 sequence is 15 residues long. After removal of 1 base from V and 3 bases from J, the junction contained 5 bases not matched to a gene.